These 30 T cell receptor beta chains came from one sample sequenced in a study of CD8 T cells in Susac syndrome (dated by TCRdb to between 2017 and 2020). Receptor amplification or capture employed the immunoSEQ multiplex PCR assay. RNA was extracted using the RNeasy kit, and about 0.45 to 1 ug of the RNA was reverse transcribed with random hexamers. TCRdb trimmed the raw reads at Q25, called clones with MiXCR and kept productive beta chains. CDR3 protein duplicates are merged, each entry listing the most common genes and DNA. The sample table records some 120,000 distinct CDR3 sequences; 90% to 95% of these occur just once. The ten largest account for 0.25% to 0.35% of the sample. What was sequenced was CD8+ T cells from PBMCs. The receptors here all came from a human donor with multiple sclerosis.

The chain uses TRBV6-6 and TRBJ2-7, with TRBD2 matching 12 bases. V gave up 10 bases and J gave up 4 bases; unmatched junction bases: 5. The CDR3 covers 13 residues. The germline V gene has CDR1 MNHNY and CDR2 SVGAGI (reference sequence). CDR3 DNA sequence: TGTGCCACCCTAGGACTAGCGGGATACGAGCAGTACGTC. Its protein product is CATLGLAGYEQYV.

This sequence joins TRBV20-1 and TRBJ2-7; D perhaps matches TRBD2 (5 bases). Trimming removed 6 bases from V and 0 bases from J, with 24 bases in between. Germline values: CDR1 DFQATT, CDR2 SNEGSKA (reference sequence). The CDR3 consists of 17 residues. The CDR3 sequence: CSALDFLTTQSSYEQYF. DNA of the CDR3: TGCAGTGCCCTGGACTTCTTGACTACTCAGAGCTCCTACGAGCAGTACTTC.

The gene calls are TRBV6-5 and TRBJ2-2, with D uncertain. Trimming shortened V by 2 bases and J by 4 bases, and 11 bases separated the two germline ends. This CDR3 has 15 residues. Germline assignment: CDR1 MNHEY and CDR2 SVGAGI. Written as DNA, the CDR3 is TGTGCCAGCAGTTACCACGGTGGCACCACCGGGGAGCTGTTTTTT. Encoded protein: CASSYHGGTTGELFF.

The chain has TRBV2 and TRBJ1-1, with TRBD1 as a possible D gene (5 bases). The ends were cut back, 0 bases at V and 4 bases at J, with 15 bases in the middle. Germline V gives CDR1 SNHLY, CDR2 FYNNEI. The CDR3 contains 16 residues. The CDR3 region is CASSEAWGLRVTEAFF. CDR3 nucleotide sequence: TGTGCCAGCAGTGAAGCCTGGGGCCTCAGGGTCACTGAAGCTTTCTTT.

There are a few counts of this clonotype. The V and J genes are TRBV12-3 or TRBV12-4 and TRBJ2-5, with 7 bases lining up with TRBD2. The length of the CDR3 is 13 residues. The ends lost 3 bases at V and 4 bases at J; junction bases unmatched: 2. The chain's CDR3 is CASSLRLAETQYF. The CDR3 DNA follows: TGTGCCAGCAGTTTGAGACTAGCAGAGACCCAGTACTTC.

The chain links TRBV9 to TRBJ1-2; D gene uncertain. The germline V gene encodes CDR1 SGDLS and CDR2 YYNGEE. Trimming removed 3 bases at V and 4 bases at J, with 16 bases between. The length of the CDR3 is 15 residues. In nucleotides, the CDR3 is TGTGCCAGCAGCGCGGGATCCCACACCTCCTATGGCTACACCTTC. This translates into CASSAGSHTSYGYTF.

V is TRBV29-1 and J is TRBJ1-1, with no clear D. Deletions cut 4 bases from V and 1 base from J, with 4 bases between. This CDR3 spans 11 amino acids. Germline V gene sequence: CDR1 SQVTM, CDR2 ANQGSEA. The CDR3 nucleotides are TGCAGCGTTGTGACGAACACTGAAGCTTTCTTT. This sequence encodes CSVVTNTEAFF.

The chain is built from TRBV25-1 and TRBJ1-2, with D possibly matching TRBD1 (6 bases). Trimming stripped 4 bases from V and 4 bases from J, with 16 bases between. The CDR3 has 15 amino acids. Looked up from germline, CDR1 is MGHDK and CDR2 is SYGVNS. CDR3 region: CASSGPGQKFYGYTF. DNA of the CDR3: TGTGCCAGCAGTGGCCCGGGACAAAAATTCTATGGCTACACCTTC.

This chain connects TRBV6-6 to TRBJ1-1; 9 positions match TRBD1. This CDR3 contains 15 residues. Germline V gene sequence: CDR1 MNHNY, CDR2 SVGAGI (reference sequence). The V gene end was trimmed by 7 bases and the J gene end by 1 base; junction bases not matched to a gene: 7. The CDR3 region has the DNA TGTGCCAGCACCCCTGACAGGGGGTCGAACACTGAAGCTTTCTTT. Its translation: CASTPDRGSNTEAFF.

V usage is TRBV5-1 and J usage is TRBJ2-2; a possible D gene is TRBD2 (6 bases). There are 14 residues in the CDR3. The germline gives CDR1 SGHRS, CDR2 YFSETQ. Between the trimmed V and J ends, which lost 1 base and 6 bases, there was a span of 10 bases. This CDR3 is CASSLREVAGELFF. The CDR3, as DNA: TGCGCCAGCAGCTTGAGGGAGGTCGCCGGGGAGCTGTTTTTT.

This clonotype was observed a handful of times. The chain joins TRBV6-1 to TRBJ1-5; D remains ambiguous. In germline, CDR1 is MNHNS, CDR2 SASEGT. V lost 1 base and J lost 0, with 4 bases in between. The CDR3 loop spans 14 amino acids. The CDR3 protein is CASSEGGSNQPQHF. CDR3 bases: TGTGCCAGCAGTGAAGGGGGTAGCAATCAGCCCCAGCATTTT.

The chain employs TRBV19 and TRBJ1-1; the D gene is possibly TRBD1 (5 bases). The CDR3 covers 15 residues. Trimming took 7 bases from V and 1 from J, leaving 16 bases between them. The germline gives CDR1 LNHDA, CDR2 SQIVND (reference sequence). The CDR3 DNA reads TGTGCCAGTATCTCATTCGCGGGACGGAACACTGAAGCTTTCTTT. Translated, it gives CASISFAGRNTEAFF.

The chain links TRBV29-1 to TRBJ2-5, with D tentatively TRBD1 (5 bases). The CDR3 contains 12 residues. Trimming took 7 bases from V and 1 from J, leaving 10 bases between them. In germline, CDR1 is SQVTM, CDR2 ANQGSEA. The CDR3 DNA sequence: TGCAGCGCCACAGGAACCCAAGAGACCCAGTACTTC. Translated: CSATGTQETQYF.

The CDR3 DNA sequence: TGTGCCAGCAGCTCGTATATGAACACTGAAGCTTTCTTT. Its translation is CASSSYMNTEAFF. The chain links TRBV13 to TRBJ1-1; D is undetermined. Trimming took off 4 bases at V and 0 bases at J, with 6 bases between the two ends. Germline values: CDR1 PRHDT, CDR2 FYEKMQ (reference sequence). The CDR3 sequence is 13 residues long.

This clonotype was recorded only once. J is TRBJ2-1 and V is TRBV13; TRBD1 matches 7 bases. The ends lost 2 bases at V and 3 bases at J; junction bases unmatched: 10. Per germline, CDR1 PRHDT and CDR2 FYEKMQ (reference sequence). The CDR3 extends over 17 amino acids. The CDR3 DNA sequence: TGTGCCAGCAGCTTAAACCCGACAGGGCCCCGCTACAATGAGCAGTTCTTC. It codes for CASSLNPTGPRYNEQFF.

The CDR3 is CASSFWGDGELFF. Written as DNA, the CDR3 is TGTGCCAGCAGCTTCTGGGGTGACGGGGAGCTGTTTTTT. This sequence joins TRBV7-3 and TRBJ2-2; D gene unclear. From germline, CDR1 is SGHTA and CDR2 FQGTGA. V gave up 3 bases and J gave up 7 bases, with 9 bases separating them. This CDR3 comprises 13 residues.

The chain couples TRBV5-1 to TRBJ2-3, with TRBD2 matching over 8 bases. Germline V lookup: CDR1 SGHRS, CDR2 YFSETQ. This CDR3 comprises 14 residues. The ends lost 0 bases at V and 8 bases at J; junction bases unmatched: 5. The chain's CDR3 is CASSLDRGGATQYF. The DNA of the CDR3 is TGCGCCAGCAGCTTGGATCGGGGGGGAGCTACGCAGTATTTT. The entire variable domain, with the rest obtained from reference TRBV5-1 and TRBJ2-3, is as follows: KAGVTQTPRYLIKTRGQQVTLSCSPISGHRSVSWYQQTPGQGLQFLFEYFSETQRNKGNFPGRFSGRQFSNSRSEMNVSTLELGDSALYLCASSLDRGGATQYFGPGTRLTVL.

The chain combines TRBV14 with TRBJ1-2; unclear D gene. This CDR3 is built from 13 residues. Germline CDR1 is SGHDN and CDR2 is FVKESK. The V gene lost 0 bases and the J gene lost 6 bases, with 8 bases spanning the gap. As DNA, the CDR3 is TGTGCCAGCAGCCAAGAAGCGGTACATGGCTACACCTTC. This sequence encodes CASSQEAVHGYTF.

The rearrangement joins TRBV12-3 or TRBV12-4 to TRBJ2-1; either TRBD1 or TRBD2 may fit D (5 bases each). With 5 bases removed from V and 5 bases from J, the gap between germline ends came to 13 bases. The CDR3 sequence is 14 residues long. CDR3 nucleotides: TGTGCCAGCAGTGCGTCCGGGACCAACAATGAGCAGTTCTTC. Translating it yields CASSASGTNNEQFF.

The chain combines TRBV30 with TRBJ1-1; D not resolved. The CDR3 totals 12 residues. Trimming stripped 1 base from V and 1 base from J, with 4 bases between. CDR1 is GTSNPN and CDR2 is SVGIG in the germline V gene (reference sequence). This chain's CDR3 is CAWSAGNTEAFF. DNA of the CDR3: TGTGCCTGGAGTGCAGGGAACACTGAAGCTTTCTTT.

The chain combines TRBV7-3 with TRBJ2-2; 7 nucleotides agree with TRBD2. The germline gives CDR1 SGHTA, CDR2 FQGTGA. The J segment lost 1 base and the V segment lost 5 bases, leaving 7 bases of the junction unmatched. This CDR3 has 16 amino acids. The CDR3 region has the DNA TGTGCCAGCAGCCTTGGACTAGTGGGGAACACCGGGGAGCTGTTTTTT. This encodes CASSLGLVGNTGELFF.

A single count supports this clonotype. V and J are TRBV29-1 and TRBJ1-2; possible D gene TRBD1, 5 bases. The CDR3 covers 16 residues. The germline gives CDR1 SQVTM, CDR2 ANQGSEA. With 2 bases removed from V and 1 base from J, the gap between germline ends came to 17 bases. CDR3 amino acids: CSVEWQGLDLNYGYTF. As DNA, the CDR3 is TGCAGCGTTGAATGGCAGGGCCTGGATCTTAACTATGGCTACACCTTC.

The rearrangement uses TRBV3-1 and TRBJ2-1; 9 bases fit TRBD2. V shed 8 bases, J shed 9 bases, and the junction held 11 bases outside the gene matches. The V gene's germline CDR1 is LGHDT and CDR2 YNNKEL (reference sequence). The CDR3 covers 14 residues. The CDR3 sequence: CASSPALAGFEQFF. The CDR3 bases are TGTGCCAGCTCCCCGGCACTAGCGGGCTTTGAGCAGTTCTTC.

This clonotype was seen once. This rearrangement joins TRBV7-9 to TRBJ1-1; 7 bases are a match to TRBD1. Germline-derived CDR1 and CDR2 are SEHNR and FQNEAQ (reference sequence). Unmatched junction bases numbered 7, after V lost 0 bases and J lost 6 bases. This CDR3 has 15 residues. The CDR3 coding sequence is TGTGCCAGCAGCTTAGCCGACAGGGAGTTGGCTGAAGCTTTCTTT. This translates into CASSLADRELAEAFF.

This clonotype was picked up one time. V is TRBV9 and J is TRBJ2-3, with a possible D match to TRBD2 (6 bases). Germline-derived CDR1 and CDR2 are SGDLS and YYNGEE. The ends were cut back, 3 bases at V and 8 bases at J, with 13 bases in the middle. CDR3 size: 13 residues. For the CDR3, the DNA is TGTGCCAGCAGCGAGGGAGGAGATGGTACGCAGTATTTT. Translated, it gives CASSEGGDGTQYF.

This clonotype was observed a few times. The chain carries TRBV9 and TRBJ2-7; 8 bases map to TRBD1. Trimming took 0 bases from V and 5 from J; bases not matched to a gene: 7. The germline V gene encodes CDR1 SGDLS and CDR2 YYNGEE. The CDR3 runs 15 residues. The chain's CDR3 is CASSVAGGALNEQYF. The CDR3 nucleotides are TGTGCCAGCAGCGTAGCAGGGGGCGCTTTAAACGAGCAGTACTTC.

The V and J genes are TRBV4-1 and TRBJ2-1; 13 nucleotides align to TRBD2. The CDR3 is made up of 14 amino acids. Germline loops: CDR1 MGHRA, CDR2 YSYEKL. Unmatched junction bases numbered 4, after V lost 5 bases and J lost 9 bases. CDR3: CASSAGLAGLEQFF. The DNA for the CDR3 is TGCGCCAGCAGCGCGGGACTAGCGGGGCTTGAGCAGTTCTTC.

The rearrangement uses TRBV5-6 and TRBJ1-2; the D is unclear. Trimming stripped 0 bases from V and 6 bases from J, with 15 bases between. The germline gives CDR1 SGHDT, CDR2 YYEEEE. The CDR3 runs to 15 residues. The CDR3 loop reads CASSLVAATGHGYTF. The DNA of the CDR3 is TGTGCCAGCAGCTTGGTGGCCGCTACCGGTCATGGCTACACCTTC.

The chain carries TRBV5-4 and TRBJ2-2; 7 nucleotides match TRBD2. Unmatched junction bases numbered 7, after V lost 9 bases and J lost 5 bases. CDR1 is SGHNT, CDR2 YYREEE, per germline (reference sequence). The CDR3 consists of 13 residues. The CDR3 coding sequence is TGTGCCACACTAACCGGGAGGACCGGGGAGCTGTTTTTT. It yields the protein CATLTGRTGELFF.

CDR3 sequence reads: CASSKPDPEAFF. CDR3 in DNA: TGTGCCAGCAGCAAACCGGACCCCGAAGCTTTCTTT. The chain joins TRBV28 to TRBJ1-1; D gene uncertain. V gave up 6 bases and J gave up 8 bases, with 13 bases separating them. The CDR3 has 12 amino acids. The germline V gene encodes CDR1 MDHEN and CDR2 SYDVKM.